This entry concerns a single T cell receptor beta chain. The antigen remains undetermined. This sample is drawn from a study of graft-versus-host responses after intestinal transplantation. Assay: immunoSEQ multiplex PCR; the TCRdb copy retains only in-frame clones and omits some. The profile shows about 46,000 clones, 80% to 95% of them singletons. Broader study findings: Allografts of one patient group, those with graft-donor T cell macrochimerism, had high graft-versus-host to host-versus-graft clonal ratios. Ileal or blood samples showed some GvH clones first, and such clones were also found in recipient marrow.

Sequences were derived from PBMCs, sampled 786 days after a first intestinal transplant, on the day of a second. This sequence originates from a human patient who received an intestinal transplant, so some T cells may come from the graft donor.

The CDR3 nucleotides read TGTGCCAGCAGCTATGGCTCTGGGGCCAACGTCCTGACTTTC. This translates into CASSYGSGANVLTF. The chain uses TRBV5-4 and TRBJ2-6; D is uncertain. Germline V gene sequence: CDR1 SGHNT, CDR2 YYREEE (reference sequence). This CDR3 region has 14 residues. V shed 3 bases and J shed 0 bases, with 4 bases lying between them.